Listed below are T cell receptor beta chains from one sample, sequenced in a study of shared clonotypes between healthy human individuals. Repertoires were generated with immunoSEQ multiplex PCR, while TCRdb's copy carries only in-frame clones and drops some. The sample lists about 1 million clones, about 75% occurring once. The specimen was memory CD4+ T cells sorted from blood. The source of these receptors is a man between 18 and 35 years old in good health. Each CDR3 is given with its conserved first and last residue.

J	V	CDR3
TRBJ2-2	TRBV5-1	CASSLAISGGGELFF
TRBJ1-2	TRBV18	CASSAIGGDYGYTF
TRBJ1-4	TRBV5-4	CASSLPGLGEKLFF
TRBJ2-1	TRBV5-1	CASSLDMGLAGTNNEQFF
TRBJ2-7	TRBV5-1	CASSPDRVNEQYF
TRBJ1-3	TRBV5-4	CASSFSGGFSGNTIYF
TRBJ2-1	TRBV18	CASSLISGGNEQFF
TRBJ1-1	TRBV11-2	CASSLDGQSNTEAFF
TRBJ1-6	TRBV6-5	CASSPTRDNSPLHF
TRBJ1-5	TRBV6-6	CASGDQPQHF
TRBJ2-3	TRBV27	CASSLRRDTQYF
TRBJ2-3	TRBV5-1	CASSLSQGAFLTDTQYF
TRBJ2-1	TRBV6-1	CASSEGQGSYNEQFF